What follows is one T cell receptor beta chain and its context. This receptor's antigen is unknown. One end of the junction fails to match germline, which may point to a read error. The protocol used for the library was PCR. The run used an Illumina HiSeq 2500. To reduce PCR and sequencing biases, unique molecular identifiers were incorporated into the TCR beta cDNA libraries. Some 500,000 cDNA molecules were obtained per 1 to 10 million input T cells, so each molecule approximated one T cell. The patient libraries were prepared and sequenced using the same protocol as the earlier healthy control dataset. Within a given batch, samples were prepared together, multiplexed and sequenced on the same HiSeq lane. On the study's bioinformatics: Raw barcoded reads were processed with MIGEC, and single-read molecular identifier groups were discarded before consensus assembly and CDR3 extraction. VDJtools was used for post-analysis of the clonotype tables, with diversity normalized by down-sampling every dataset to the smallest sample size. To correct batch-related cross-sample contamination, repertoire overlap clustering matched CDR3 amino acid sequences but not nucleotide sequences. TCRdb redid the processing of the public reads, applying fastp at Q25 and MiXCR, and retained in-frame beta chains. Rows merge per CDR3 protein into single entries with the most common DNA and genes. TCRdb assigned the V and J calls; the authors' analysis was not used. Present in this sample are roughly 540,000 distinct CDR3 sequences, around a third of which were seen just once. Clones ranked in the top ten supply approximately 5.4% of the sample.

These data come from a study of post-analysis software for immune sequencing data (dated by TCRdb to 2015 to 2017). Context from the whole study: Recorded disease courses included relapsing-remitting, secondary progressive and progressive-relapsing multiple sclerosis, with some patients lacking subtype annotation. The multiple sclerosis patient repertoires were compared with 11 previously published healthy control repertoires from donors aged 6 to 25 years. A subset of samples was prepared in parallel using single-end sample barcoding, then pooled and co-amplified after Illumina adapter ligation. Study-level results and caveats: Multiple sclerosis patients had significantly lower normalized Chao1 diversity than controls, a result that suggests substantial peripheral T-cell clonal expansion. The control group was slightly older than the multiple sclerosis patient group. Patients showed significantly higher frequencies than controls for a handful of TRBV segments, among them TRBV5-6, TRBV5-1 and TRBV20-1. When samples were clustered directly using the F measure, samples prepared in the same batch co-clustered strongly, which prompted a batch-effect correction.

TCR beta repertoires were profiled from peripheral blood of about a dozen young patients with multiple sclerosis to demonstrate the VDJtools post-analysis software. Multiple sclerosis patients were children and adolescents aged roughly 6 to 17 years. The CDR3 numbers 14 residues from cysteine through phenylalanine. The DNA shown is the 42-base CDR3, in frame from base 1. The clonotype comes from a girl younger than 18 with multiple sclerosis. The chain couples TRBV12-3 or TRBV12-4 to TRBJ1-6, and 7 junction bases match TRBD1. The sample taken for sequencing was blood. The CDR3 region: CVSSPGQGVSPLHF. The DNA sequence is given as TGTGTCAGCAGTCCCGGGCAGGGGGTTTCACCCCTCCACTTT.